This TCR beta chain is drawn from a study of cytomegalovirus exposure and HLA in healthy donors. Across the study: Previous work identified 120 million or so unique TCR beta sequences from approximately 190 million T cells.

Vbeta (60) and Jbeta (13) primers were used in the PCR. The table came from immunoSEQ multiplex PCR; TCRdb's copy has only in-frame clones and leaves some out. The top ten hold over 2% of the sample, which has 90,000 to 100,000 clones, around 67% seen once. The CDR3 runs 15 residues. Study-level findings and limits: Altogether, some 160 TCR beta chains were recorded as cytomegalovirus-associated. In an earlier analysis, most TCR beta V segments were productive about 87% or about 30% of the time.

This clone has only a few counts. Its antigen is still unknown. The sequence came from a man in his fifties in good health and CMV-seronegative. The V call is TRBV12-1, the J call TRBJ1-6; the D call in the table, TRBD1, was not verified against the DNA. TRBV12-1 is termed a pseudogene. Sample: PBMCs. As DNA, the CDR3 is TGTGCCAGCAGCCCGATCCCCACAATGAATTCACCCCTCCACTTT. It is translated as CASSPIPTMNSPLHF.